This T cell receptor beta chain was observed in a study of cytomegalovirus exposure and HLA in healthy donors. The PCR contained 60 Vbeta and 13 Jbeta primers. Sequenced by immunoSEQ multiplex PCR; TCRdb stores in-frame clones only, minus some. The top ten clones hold 8.7% of a sample with over 100,000 clones, under 70% of them seen once. For this clone: Other DNA sequences in this sample translate to the same CDR3.

The length of the CDR3 is 15 residues. V was trimmed by 1 base and J by 0 bases, leaving 8 bases between them. The germline CDR1 and CDR2 sequences are SGHVS and FQNEAQ. This receptor was taken from a man aged 25-45 years in good health and CMV-seropositive. Sequenced input: PBMCs. V is TRBV7-8 and J is TRBJ2-3; TRBD1 might be the D (6 bases). The CDR3 nucleotides read TGTGCCAGCAGCTTAGTAGGGGGAAGCACAGATACGCAGTATTTT. Amino acids: CASSLVGGSTDTQYF. Using reference TRBV7-8 and TRBJ2-3 for the parts outside the CDR3, the full variable domain is GAGVSQSPRYKVAKRGQDVALRCDPISGHVSLFWYQQALGQGPEFLTYFQNEAQLDKSGLPSDRFFAERPEGSVSTLKIQRTQQEDSAVYLCASSLVGGSTDTQYFGPGTRLTVL.